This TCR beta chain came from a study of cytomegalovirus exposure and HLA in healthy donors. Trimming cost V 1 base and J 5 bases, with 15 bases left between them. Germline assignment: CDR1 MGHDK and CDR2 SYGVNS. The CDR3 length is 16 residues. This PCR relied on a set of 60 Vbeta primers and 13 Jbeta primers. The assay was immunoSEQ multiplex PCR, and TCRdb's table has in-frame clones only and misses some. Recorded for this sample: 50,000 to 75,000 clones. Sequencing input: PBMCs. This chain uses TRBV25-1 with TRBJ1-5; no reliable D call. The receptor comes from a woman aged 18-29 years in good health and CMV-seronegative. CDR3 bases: TGTGCCAGCAGTGAATTCCGCTTGCAGGAGGATCAGCCCCAGCATTTT. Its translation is CASSEFRLQEDQPQHF.